These T cell receptor beta chains were read from a single sample in a study of T-cell memory formation after mild COVID-19. TCRdb re-derived calls from the 5' RACE reads in MiXCR, one entry per CDR3 protein. The data hold roughly 86,000 distinct CDR3 sequences, with 13% observed a single time. The source material was PBMCs or a T cell subset sorted from them (not recorded which). All receptors come from an adult woman who had mild COVID-19 (a few samples of this study predate the infection). Cell type and time point are not known. CDR3s include the opening cysteine and the closing phenylalanine or tryptophan.

j_call: TRBJ2-5
v_call: TRBV29-1
cdr3_aa: CSVDGRGGETQYF

j_call: TRBJ2-3
v_call: TRBV7-8
cdr3_aa: CASSPSGGATDTQYF

j_call: TRBJ1-2
v_call: TRBV20-1
cdr3_aa: CSAPQRWEGYTF

j_call: TRBJ1-2
v_call: TRBV29-1
cdr3_aa: CSVDVPTEGAANYGYTF

j_call: TRBJ2-1
v_call: TRBV7-6
cdr3_aa: CASSVLAGGSYNEQFF

j_call: TRBJ2-7
v_call: TRBV12-3/TRBV12-4
cdr3_aa: CASSNTGEQYF

j_call: TRBJ2-7
v_call: TRBV5-1
cdr3_aa: CASSFFQGVYEQYF

j_call: TRBJ2-3
v_call: TRBV29-1
cdr3_aa: CSARDRETDTQYF

j_call: TRBJ2-3
v_call: TRBV5-5
cdr3_aa: CASSLGYSGADTQYF

j_call: TRBJ2-3
v_call: TRBV4-3
cdr3_aa: CASSPGTSGRWTDTQYF

j_call: TRBJ2-2
v_call: TRBV7-9
cdr3_aa: CASSSWDIPNTGELFF

j_call: TRBJ1-1
v_call: TRBV20-1
cdr3_aa: CSARLAGTGERWNTEAFF

j_call: TRBJ1-1
v_call: TRBV6-5
cdr3_aa: CASSLGQNTEAFF

j_call: TRBJ2-5
v_call: TRBV7-8
cdr3_aa: CASSRLASQETQYF

j_call: TRBJ2-1
v_call: TRBV7-7
cdr3_aa: CASSLGLDDEQFF

j_call: TRBJ2-2
v_call: TRBV4-2
cdr3_aa: CASRQDRGGSRTGELFF

j_call: TRBJ2-1
v_call: TRBV7-6
cdr3_aa: CASSSPLGTGVYNEQFF

j_call: TRBJ2-1
v_call: TRBV20-1
cdr3_aa: CSARDLGVHYNEQFF

j_call: TRBJ2-3
v_call: TRBV6-5
cdr3_aa: CASSAVAGGADTQYF

j_call: TRBJ2-5
v_call: TRBV7-6
cdr3_aa: CASSSGSGWYQETQYF

j_call: TRBJ2-1
v_call: TRBV5-1
cdr3_aa: CASSSTPDSEGSNEQFF

j_call: TRBJ2-2
v_call: TRBV24-1
cdr3_aa: CATSDWGLNTGELFF

j_call: TRBJ2-1
v_call: TRBV10-3
cdr3_aa: CAISENLAGFEQFF

j_call: TRBJ2-3
v_call: TRBV7-2
cdr3_aa: CASSFRDQLASPDTQYF

j_call: TRBJ2-1
v_call: TRBV24-1
cdr3_aa: CATSDLSAGTSGNYNEQFF

j_call: TRBJ2-7
v_call: TRBV13
cdr3_aa: CASSRGSSYEQYF

j_call: TRBJ2-6
v_call: TRBV25-1
cdr3_aa: CATQQGAGANVLTF

j_call: TRBJ2-7
v_call: TRBV4-3
cdr3_aa: CASSQDALAGVVYF

j_call: TRBJ1-2
v_call: TRBV30
cdr3_aa: CAWTFVPGDYTF

j_call: TRBJ1-1
v_call: TRBV29-1
cdr3_aa: CSVKVGGGDMNTEAFF

j_call: TRBJ2-4
v_call: TRBV7-9
cdr3_aa: CASSHRIGGRLDIQYF

j_call: TRBJ2-2
v_call: TRBV3-1
cdr3_aa: CASSQDGSLGELFF

j_call: TRBJ1-1
v_call: TRBV5-1
cdr3_aa: CASTSGQGKTEAFF

j_call: TRBJ1-1
v_call: TRBV9
cdr3_aa: CASSVFQGNTEAFF

j_call: TRBJ2-2
v_call: TRBV7-9
cdr3_aa: CASSPTGTTHTGELFF

j_call: TRBJ2-7
v_call: TRBV20-1
cdr3_aa: CSASMWHGTLEQYF

j_call: TRBJ2-1
v_call: TRBV12-3/TRBV12-4
cdr3_aa: CASSLAWDEQFF

j_call: TRBJ1-2
v_call: TRBV4-3
cdr3_aa: CASSGLGDYGYTF